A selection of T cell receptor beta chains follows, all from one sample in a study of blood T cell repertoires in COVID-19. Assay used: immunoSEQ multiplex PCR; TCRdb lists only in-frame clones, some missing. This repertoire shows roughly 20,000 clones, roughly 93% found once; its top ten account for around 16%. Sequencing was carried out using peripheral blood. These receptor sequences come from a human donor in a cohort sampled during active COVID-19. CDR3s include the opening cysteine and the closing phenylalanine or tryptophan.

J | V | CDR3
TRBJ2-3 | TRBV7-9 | CASSLEGQPTDTQYF
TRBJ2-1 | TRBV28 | CASGGLAGDEQFF
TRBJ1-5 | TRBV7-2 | CVSSLASEIPQHF
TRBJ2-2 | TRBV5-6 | CASSSIDRRLNTGELFF
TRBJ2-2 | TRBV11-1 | CASSLAVTAGELFF
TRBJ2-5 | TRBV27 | CASSRGLAGGQETQYF
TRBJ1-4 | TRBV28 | CASSSQGSNEKLFF
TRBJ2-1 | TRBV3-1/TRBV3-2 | CASSQDSGLAGGQFF
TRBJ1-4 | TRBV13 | CASSLGRATNEKLFF
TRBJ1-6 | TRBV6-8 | CASRSGPFLENSPLHF
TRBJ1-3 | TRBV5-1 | CASSPGDSSGNTIYF
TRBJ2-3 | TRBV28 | CASNTLAGRTDTQYF
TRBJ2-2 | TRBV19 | CASRTRQGANTGELFF
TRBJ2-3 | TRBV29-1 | CSVADRGSTDTQYF
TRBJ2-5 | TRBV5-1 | CASSLARQGRGETQYF
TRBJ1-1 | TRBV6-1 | CASSEAFGANLGGNTEAFF
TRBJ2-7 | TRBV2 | CASSLTGVTAYEQYF
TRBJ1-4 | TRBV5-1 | CASRLGQLNGANEKLFF
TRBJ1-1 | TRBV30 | CAWSDLGNTGGTEAFF
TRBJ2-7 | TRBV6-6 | CASSYGAGYSYEQYF
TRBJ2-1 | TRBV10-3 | CAISEPSGTSGRWGSYNEQFF
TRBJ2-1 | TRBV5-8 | CASSLWSSGRSGEQFF
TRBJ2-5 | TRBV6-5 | CASSYSTGRETQYF
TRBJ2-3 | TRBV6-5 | CASRIAGASTDTQYF
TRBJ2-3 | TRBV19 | CASSMRLPTDTQYF
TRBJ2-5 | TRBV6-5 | CASSLLGGGETQYF
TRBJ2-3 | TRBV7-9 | CASSQDFSSTDTQYF
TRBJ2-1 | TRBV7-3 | CASSPLPGQSARSYNEQFF
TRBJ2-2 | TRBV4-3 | CASSQDLTGVGAGELFF
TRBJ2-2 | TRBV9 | CASSVQPGAGTGELFF
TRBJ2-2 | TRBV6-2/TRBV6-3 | CASSYSGPTGELFF
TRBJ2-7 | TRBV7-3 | CASSLRGGQGRYEQYF
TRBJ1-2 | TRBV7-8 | CASSSTGRGSYGYTF
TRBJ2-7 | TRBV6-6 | CASSPGQGAGEQYF
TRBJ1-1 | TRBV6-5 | CASLDVTGTEAFF
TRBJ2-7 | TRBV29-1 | CSVGGQGAQGEQYF
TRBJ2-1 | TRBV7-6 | CASSLQGGILAGKDDEQFF
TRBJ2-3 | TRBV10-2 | CASSELAGTGAADTQYF
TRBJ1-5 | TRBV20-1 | CSASFTGAPGQPQHF
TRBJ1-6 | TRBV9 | CASSVTGSFNSPLHF
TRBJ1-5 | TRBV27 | CASSSTGTVEYSNQPQHF
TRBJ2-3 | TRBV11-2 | CASRQTGGTDTQYF
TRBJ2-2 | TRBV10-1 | CASSESEAGPGELFF
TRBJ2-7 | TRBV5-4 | CASSLIVTGTGGAAYEQYF
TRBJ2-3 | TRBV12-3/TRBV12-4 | CASTNIGEDTQYF
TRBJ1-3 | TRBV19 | CASSATGQGAGNTIYF
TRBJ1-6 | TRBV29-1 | CSACQSYNSPLHF
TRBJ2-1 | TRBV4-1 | CASSQESPGLRNEQFF
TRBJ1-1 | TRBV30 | CAWSTHRGNTEAFF
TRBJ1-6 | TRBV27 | CASRLPDRGSPLHF